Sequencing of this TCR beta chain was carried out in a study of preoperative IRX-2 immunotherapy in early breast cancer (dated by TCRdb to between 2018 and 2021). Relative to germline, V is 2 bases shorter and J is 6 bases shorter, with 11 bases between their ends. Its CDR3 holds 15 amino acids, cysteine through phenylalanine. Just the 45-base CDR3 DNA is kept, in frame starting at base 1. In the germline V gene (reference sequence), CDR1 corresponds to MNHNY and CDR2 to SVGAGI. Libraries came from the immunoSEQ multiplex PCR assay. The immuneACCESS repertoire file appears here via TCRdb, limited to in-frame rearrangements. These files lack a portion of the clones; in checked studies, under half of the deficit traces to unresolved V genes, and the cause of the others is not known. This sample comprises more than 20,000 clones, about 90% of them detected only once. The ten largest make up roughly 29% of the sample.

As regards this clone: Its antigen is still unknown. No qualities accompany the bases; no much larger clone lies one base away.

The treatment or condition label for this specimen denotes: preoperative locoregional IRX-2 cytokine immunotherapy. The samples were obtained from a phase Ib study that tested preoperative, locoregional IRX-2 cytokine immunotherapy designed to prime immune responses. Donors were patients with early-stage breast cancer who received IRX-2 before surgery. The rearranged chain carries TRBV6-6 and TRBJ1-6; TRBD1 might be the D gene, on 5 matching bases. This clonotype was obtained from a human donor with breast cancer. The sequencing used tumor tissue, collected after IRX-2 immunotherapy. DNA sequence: TGTGCCAGCAGTTACGGTCAGGGTCGTAATTCACCCCTCCACTTT. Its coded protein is CASSYGQGRNSPLHF.